This T cell receptor (beta chain) was sequenced for a study of blood T cell repertoires in COVID-19. About the study: COVID-19 samples, acute and convalescent, were from the United States, Italy and Spain. The cDNA or gDNA used as material had been derived from T cells, B-cell-depleted T cells, or PBMCs.

The authors' processing: Estimates of nucleated cell counts were drawn from the amplification of reference gene primers. Using immunoSEQ multiplex PCR, the repertoire was profiled, and TCRdb retains in-frame clones only, with some absent. Clone size and the V and J calls come from that table; the DNA yielded D and trimming. Of tens of thousands of clones in the sample, around 80% were seen once. CDR1 is SGHDT and CDR2 is YYEEEE in the germline V gene. With V trimmed by 4 bases and J by 4 bases, 7 bases remained unmatched. The CDR3 contains 15 residues. This clone has just a few counts. The clonotype originates from a man in his fifties or sixties with acute or convalescent COVID-19. Sequencing input: peripheral blood. The chain couples TRBV5-6 to TRBJ1-5; 8 nucleotides line up with TRBD1. CDR3 residues: CASSLGQGWNQPQHF. The CDR3 bases are TGTGCCAGCAGCCTAGGACAGGGATGGAATCAGCCCCAGCATTTT.